Shown below are 17 T cell receptor beta chains from a single sample sequenced in a study of cytomegalovirus exposure and HLA in healthy donors. Primers included in the PCR were 60 Vbeta and 13 Jbeta primers. TCRdb's copy holds only in-frame clones and misses some; the assay was immunoSEQ multiplex PCR. The sample comprises 150,000 or so clones, 81% of which are singletons, and just under 5% rests with the top ten. Sequencing input: PBMCs. These receptors all come from a woman aged 18-29 years in good health and CMV-seropositive.

V is TRBV5-4 and J is TRBJ1-6; 8 nucleotides agree with TRBD1. J gave up 8 bases and V 0 bases, and 7 bases lay outside the gene matches. The CDR3 consists of 16 residues. Germline V gives CDR1 SGHNT, CDR2 YYREEE (reference sequence). This chain's CDR3 is CASSLGQGATYSPLHF. The CDR3, as DNA: TGTGCCAGCAGCTTGGGGCAGGGGGCTACTTATTCACCCCTCCACTTT.

The chain carries TRBV13 and TRBJ2-3; TRBD2 matches at 13 bases. The CDR3 covers 16 residues. Germline CDR1 PRHDT, CDR2 FYEKMQ (reference sequence). With 4 bases clipped from V and 3 bases from J, the junction kept 4 bases outside the gene matches. CDR3: CASSSRTSGGTDTQYF. In nucleotides, the CDR3 is TGTGCCAGCAGCTCGCGGACTAGCGGGGGTACAGATACGCAGTATTTT.

The count of this clone is one. V usage is TRBV7-2 and J usage is TRBJ1-6; the match to TRBD1 covers 10 bases. Germline-derived CDR1 and CDR2 are SGHTA and FQGNSA. V lost 7 bases and J lost 0; bases outside the gene matches: 12. The CDR3 is 19 residues long. In nucleotides, the CDR3 is TGTGCCAGCAACAATCCCCCGGGACAGGGGTCCTCCTATAATTCACCCCTCCACTTT. Translated: CASNNPPGQGSSYNSPLHF.

This sequence joins TRBV5-4 and TRBJ1-2; TRBD1 is a possible D gene (5 bases). The CDR3 has 13 residues. CDR1 is SGHNT and CDR2 is YYREEE in the germline V gene (reference sequence). Trimming left V 1 base short and J 4 bases short, with 8 bases between. The CDR3 loop is CASSLPGGYGYTF. DNA for the CDR3: TGTGCCAGCAGCTTGCCCGGGGGCTATGGCTACACCTTC.

The CDR3 loop is CASSQDSTSGQETQYF. DNA of the CDR3: TGTGCCAGCAGCCAAGATAGCACTAGCGGCCAAGAGACCCAGTACTTC. This chain uses TRBV14 with TRBJ2-5, with 8 bases that match TRBD2. The CDR3 length is 16 residues. The J segment lost 1 base and the V segment lost 0 bases, leaving 4 bases of the junction unmatched. CDR1 and CDR2 from the germline V gene are SGHDN and FVKESK.

This rearrangement joins TRBV13 to TRBJ2-3, with 11 bases lining up with TRBD2. Germline CDR1 reads PRHDT; CDR2 reads FYEKMQ (reference sequence). The CDR3 runs 19 residues. The trim removed 5 bases at V and 2 bases at J, leaving 15 bases unmatched. The DNA for the CDR3 is TGTGCCAGCAGCGCGACTTTTAGCGGGGGGGTCCCCTTCACAGATACGCAGTATTTT. Translating gives CASSATFSGGVPFTDTQYF.

The rearrangement links TRBV4-2 to TRBJ2-3; 11 bases are shared with TRBD2. The J segment lost 5 bases and the V segment lost 2 bases, leaving 9 bases of the junction unmatched. The CDR3 runs to 17 residues. Germline CDR1 reads LGHNA; CDR2 reads YNFKEQ. The CDR3 DNA reads as TGTGCCAGCAGCCAAACCTTAGCGGGGGGGGTCTTAGATACGCAGTATTTT. This codes for CASSQTLAGGVLDTQYF.

Points on this clone: The CDR3 carries no conserved terminal phenylalanine or tryptophan, so it likely arises from a read error. This chain connects TRBV2 to TRBJ2-7; 7 nucleotides match TRBD1. The CDR3 extends over 14 amino acids. V shed 7 bases, J shed 0 bases, and the junction held 6 bases outside the gene matches. Germline V gene data show CDR1 as SNHLY and CDR2 as FYNNEI. The CDR3 DNA is TGTGCCAGCAAGGGACAGATAAGCTCCTACGAGCAGTACCTC. Protein product: CASKGQISSYEQYL.

The CDR3 here is CASSSGTGPGNEQFF. CDR3 in DNA: TGTGCCAGCAGCTCCGGGACAGGGCCGGGCAATGAGCAGTTCTTC. This chain uses TRBV13 with TRBJ2-1, with 9 bases matching TRBD1. Looked up from germline, CDR1 is PRHDT and CDR2 is FYEKMQ (reference sequence). The CDR3 has 15 amino acids. V was clipped by 4 bases and J by 6 bases; unmatched bases: 7.

The rearrangement links TRBV5-6 to TRBJ2-2; possibly TRBD2 for D (6 bases). Looked up from germline, CDR1 is SGHDT and CDR2 is YYEEEE. Between the trimmed V and J ends, which lost 0 bases and 1 base, there was a span of 13 bases. The CDR3 is made up of 17 amino acids. The CDR3 DNA sequence: TGTGCCAGCAGCTTGGCTATCTTGGGGGGGAACACCGGGGAGCTGTTTTTT. The encoded protein is CASSLAILGGNTGELFF.

This clone was counted a few times. The chain joins TRBV4-1 to TRBJ1-3; tentative D call: TRBD1 (6 bases). The CDR3 length is 16 residues. Between the trimmed V and J ends, which lost 1 base and 3 bases, there was a span of 13 bases. Germline loops: CDR1 MGHRA, CDR2 YSYEKL. CDR3 bases: TGCGCCAGCAGCCAAGTTGGCAGGGGTGGTGGAAACACCATATATTTT. This sequence encodes CASSQVGRGGGNTIYF.

This clone appeared a single time. The rearrangement uses TRBV28 and TRBJ1-5, with D perhaps matching TRBD1 (6 bases). Germline lookup yields CDR1 MDHEN and CDR2 SYDVKM. The CDR3 runs 14 residues. Between the trimmed V and J ends, which lost 7 bases and 2 bases, there was a span of 12 bases. CDR3: CASTLRGGNQPQHF. The CDR3 DNA follows: TGTGCCAGCACTCTCAGGGGAGGCAATCAGCCCCAGCATTTT. Drawing the rest from reference TRBV28 and TRBJ1-5, the complete variable domain is DVKVTQSSRYLVKRTGEKVFLECVQDMDHENMFWYRQDPGLGLRLIYFSYDVKMKEKGDIPEGYSVSREKKERFSLILESASTNQTSMYLCASTLRGGNQPQHFGDGTRLSIL.

The chain recombines TRBV28 with TRBJ1-5; D is perhaps TRBD1 (6 bases). Looked up from germline, CDR1 is MDHEN and CDR2 is SYDVKM. The CDR3 extends over 12 amino acids. Trimming left V 8 bases short and J 3 bases short, with 8 bases between. The DNA of the CDR3 is TGTGCCAGCCGGGACACCAATCAGCCCCAGCATTTT. Its protein product is CASRDTNQPQHF.

The J gene is TRBJ2-2, the V gene TRBV5-5; tentative D call: TRBD1 (6 bases). Trimming removed 1 base at V and 1 base at J, with 14 bases between. Germline assignment: CDR1 SGHKS and CDR2 YYEKEE (reference sequence). CDR3 length: 17 amino acids. This chain's CDR3 is CASSLMRQGMNTGELFF. Here the CDR3 DNA reads TGTGCCAGCAGCTTGATGCGGCAGGGGATGAACACCGGGGAGCTGTTTTTT.

Only a few counts were recorded for this clone. This chain links TRBV25-1 with TRBJ1-6, with D hard to call. The CDR3 is 14 residues long. CDR1 MGHDK and CDR2 SYGVNS come from the germline V gene. The germline V and J ends were trimmed by 4 bases and 5 bases, with 9 bases remaining between them. The CDR3 reads CASSVGGNNSPLHF. Written as DNA, the CDR3 is TGTGCCAGCAGTGTCGGAGGTAATAATTCACCCCTCCACTTT. The complete variable domain, with remaining parts taken from reference TRBV25-1 and TRBJ1-6, reads EADIYQTPRYLVIGTGKKITLECSQTMGHDKMYWYQQDPGMELHLIHYSYGVNSTEKGDLSSESTVSRIRTEHFPLTLESARPSHTSQYLCASSVGGNNSPLHFGNGTRLTVT.

The chain carries TRBV18 and TRBJ1-4, with 7 bases identical to TRBD1. Germline CDR1 reads KGHSH; CDR2 reads LQKENI. The CDR3 extends over 15 amino acids. The junction had 10 bases not matched to a gene; V was cut back by 5 bases and J by 7 bases. The CDR3 loop is CASSTADREGEKLFF. The CDR3, as DNA: TGTGCCAGCTCAACGGCAGACAGGGAAGGTGAAAAACTGTTTTTT.

The chain couples TRBV29-1 to TRBJ2-1; TRBD1 agrees at 10 bases. CDR1 and CDR2 from the germline V gene are SQVTM and ANQGSEA. Trimming at V came to 7 bases and at J to 8 bases, leaving 5 bases not matched to a gene. This CDR3 has 12 residues. CDR3: CSARTGGDEQFF. The CDR3 region has the DNA TGCAGCGCCCGGACAGGGGGTGATGAGCAGTTCTTC.